This TCR beta chain was identified in a study of T-cell memory formation after mild COVID-19. Comment on this clonotype: Its matching antigen is unknown.

TCRdb ran MiXCR on the 5' RACE reads and lists one entry per CDR3 protein. In the table there are roughly 370,000 distinct CDR3 sequences, 15% to 20% of which are singletons. Overall study results and limits: Whereas later expanders leaned CD4+, clones contracting day 15 to 85 showed a balanced CD4/CD8 makeup.

Germline CDR1 and CDR2: MNHEY and SVGEGT. This CDR3 is built from 12 residues. Trimming cost V 5 bases and J 14 bases; bases outside gene matches: 6. The chain recombines TRBV6-2 or TRBV6-3 with TRBJ1-6, with TRBD1 identical over 7 bases. The sequence was obtained from a man aged 18-30 years who had mild COVID-19 (a few samples of this study predate the infection). Cell type and time point are not known. Sequenced input: PBMCs or a T cell subset sorted from them (not recorded which). CDR3 sequence: CASSDYRGALHF. Written as DNA, the CDR3 is TGTGCCAGCAGTGACTACAGGGGAGCCCTCCACTTT.